This TCR beta chain was documented in a study of graft-versus-host responses after intestinal transplantation. CDR3 length: 18 residues. The V gene lost 1 base and the J gene lost 0 bases, with 16 bases spanning the gap. CDR1 is LGHNA, CDR2 YNFKEQ, per germline. Profiled with immunoSEQ multiplex PCR; TCRdb holds only in-frame clones, not every one. The sample holds 50,000 or so clones, about 93% seen once. Turning to this clone: The antigen is not known.

This clonotype originated in a human donor who was the organ donor for an intestinal transplant. This specimen was unstimulated CD4+ T cells sorted from spleen or lymph node cells, taken before transplant. The rearrangement links TRBV4-2 to TRBJ2-1; possible D gene TRBD2, 5 bases. The CDR3 DNA reads as TGTGCCAGCAGCCAAGTTGGAGCGGCCCGGCTCTCCTACAATGAGCAGTTCTTC. It codes for CASSQVGAARLSYNEQFF.